The source of this T cell receptor (beta chain) is a study of blood T cell repertoires in COVID-19. The wider study: From the United States, Italy and Spain came samples of acute and convalescent COVID-19. PBMCs, B-cell-depleted T cells, or T cells were the source of the cDNA or gDNA that made up the material.

As processed by the authors: Nucleated cell number was recorded as an estimate derived from reference gene primer amplification. Libraries were prepared by immunoSEQ multiplex PCR; TCRdb keeps only in-frame clonotypes and omits some of them. V, J and clone size were drawn from that table, and D and trimming were deduced from the DNA. This sample has tens of thousands of clones, with approximately 90% found just once. This clone was detected a few times. The receptor was isolated from a man aged 65 to 79 with acute or convalescent COVID-19. The material sequenced was peripheral blood.

CDR3 DNA sequence: TGCGCCAGCAGCCAAGGAGGGACAGGGGTCAACAATGAGCAGTTCTTC. As protein: CASSQGGTGVNNEQFF. The chain has TRBV4-3 and TRBJ2-1; 10 bases line up with TRBD1. CDR1 is LGHNA and CDR2 is YSLEER in the germline V gene. J lost 5 bases, V lost 1 base, and 5 bases had no gene match. The CDR3 sequence is 16 residues long.